These T cell receptor beta chains were read from a single sample in a study of blood T cells in healthy people across ages. TCRdb ran MiXCR on the 5' RACE reads and lists one entry per CDR3 protein. The sample records 1.5 million to 2 million distinct CDR3 sequences, about two fifths being singletons. Sequencing was done on a sample of blood. The receptors derive from a human donor in good health. Each CDR3 is given with its conserved first and last residue. A D gene is named only where the DNA matches it firmly. Only part of the rows carry a size: once, few, many, or a class if the clone is expanded.

d_gene,abundance,v_gene,j_gene,CDR3nt,CDR3aa
NA,NA,TRBV5-6,TRBJ1-4,TGTGCCAGCAGCATTTCGACCCCCCGAGCAGGGTGGTCTGAAAAACTGTTTTTT,CASSISTPRAGWSEKLFF
NA,few,TRBV4-2,TRBJ2-7,TGTGCCAGCAGCCAAGGGGCATTGACGAGCTACGAGCAGTACTTC,CASSQGALTSYEQYF
NA,NA,TRBV6-6,TRBJ1-5,TGTGCCAGCAGTTCTAGGGAGGATTATCAGCCCCAGCATTTT,CASSSREDYQPQHF
TRBD1,few,TRBV7-9,TRBJ1-1,TGTGCCAGCAGTGGGACAGTTCTGGGCACTGAAGCTTTCTTT,CASSGTVLGTEAFF
NA,NA,TRBV9,TRBJ1-1,TGTGCCAGCAGCGTAGGGGGAGAGGGATTGAACACTGAAGCTTTCTTT,CASSVGGEGLNTEAFF
TRBD1,NA,TRBV13,TRBJ1-2,TGTGCCAGCAGTAAGGACAGGGGGCGCGATCCTCCCTATGGCTACACCTTC,CASSKDRGRDPPYGYTF
NA,NA,TRBV28,TRBJ2-3,TGTGCCAGCAGTTTCGACAGTACCACAGATACGCAGTATTTT,CASSFDSTTDTQYF
NA,NA,TRBV29-1,TRBJ1-1,TGCAGCGTTGAGGAAGGACAGGAAGCTTTCTTT,CSVEEGQEAFF
TRBD2,few,TRBV3-1,TRBJ2-1,TGTGCCAGCAGCAAGGGACTAGCGGGGGGATACAATGAGCAGTTCTTC,CASSKGLAGGYNEQFF
NA,NA,TRBV5-5,TRBJ2-1,TGTGCCAGCAGCTTGGTTTGGGGTACGATAGATGAGCAGTTCTTC,CASSLVWGTIDEQFF
NA,NA,TRBV6-5,TRBJ1-5,TGTGCCAGCAGTTCCATTAGCACAGATACGCAGCATTTT,CASSSISTDTQHF
NA,NA,TRBV15,TRBJ1-2,TGTGCCACCAGCAGAGAGCAGGGGCCCTATGGCTACACCTTC,CATSREQGPYGYTF
NA,NA,TRBV7-9,TRBJ2-1,TGTGCCAGCAGTCAAGGGCCGGAGGGCTGGACTAACGAGCAGTTCTTC,CASSQGPEGWTNEQFF
TRBD1,NA,TRBV5-1,TRBJ2-1,TGCGCCAGCAGCTTGGCCCTCCAGAGACAGGGGCTCAATGAGCAGTTCTTC,CASSLALQRQGLNEQFF
NA,NA,TRBV6-2/TRBV6-3,TRBJ2-7,TGTGCCAGCAGTTACTCACAACCGACGACTTACGAGCAGTACTTC,CASSYSQPTTYEQYF
TRBD1,few,TRBV5-4,TRBJ2-5,TGTGCCAGCAGCGTCGGGACAGAACAAGAGACCCAGTACTTC,CASSVGTEQETQYF
NA,many,TRBV3-1,TRBJ2-1,TGTGCCAGTAGGCGGGCGGGGAGCTCCTACAATGAGCAGTTCTTC,CASRRAGSSYNEQFF
NA,NA,TRBV4-1,TRBJ1-1,TGCGCCAGCAGCCAAGACAGGGAGAACACTGAAGCTTTCTTT,CASSQDRENTEAFF
NA,few,TRBV4-3,TRBJ1-1,TGCGCCAGCAGCGCGACACAACTGAACACTGAAGCTTTCTTT,CASSATQLNTEAFF
TRBD1,NA,TRBV20-1,TRBJ2-5,TGCAGTGCTACGAAACAGGGGACAGAGACCCAGTACTTC,CSATKQGTETQYF
NA,NA,TRBV12-5,TRBJ2-3,TGTGCTAGTGGTTTGGTGGACGGGAGTGGGGCTACGCAGTATTTT,CASGLVDGSGATQYF
TRBD1,few,TRBV12-3/TRBV12-4,TRBJ2-7,TGTGCCAGCAGTGAACAGGGGGAGGAGTACGAGCAGTACTTC,CASSEQGEEYEQYF
NA,NA,TRBV7-6,TRBJ1-4,TGTGCCAGCAGCTTAAAAACTAACCTCGGGTATGAAAAACTGTTTTTT,CASSLKTNLGYEKLFF
TRBD2,NA,TRBV20-1,TRBJ2-3,TGCAGCCCGATAGCGGGGGGGATCACAGATACGCAGTATTTT,CSPIAGGITDTQYF
NA,few,TRBV12-3/TRBV12-4,TRBJ1-1,TGTGCCAGCAGAGGGACAATCGAAGCTTTCTTT,CASRGTIEAFF
NA,NA,TRBV4-3,TRBJ1-1,TGCGCCAGCAGCCAACGACAGTTTAGCTCTGAAGCTTTCTTT,CASSQRQFSSEAFF
NA,NA,TRBV20-1,TRBJ1-5,TGCAGTGCTAGCCACCTACATCAGCCCCAGCATTTT,CSASHLHQPQHF
NA,NA,TRBV28,TRBJ2-7,TGTGCCAGCTCCGTGGTTCGGGAAGTAAACTACGAGCAGTACTTC,CASSVVREVNYEQYF
NA,few,TRBV20-1,TRBJ2-7,TGCAGTGCTAGAGATCGAGTCAGGGGAGGCTCCTACGAGCAGTACTTC,CSARDRVRGGSYEQYF